The 13 T cell receptor beta chains given below trace back to one sample, sequenced in a study of cytomegalovirus exposure and HLA in healthy donors. 13 Jbeta primers and 60 Vbeta primers were used for the PCR. The protocol was immunoSEQ multiplex PCR, while the TCRdb copy is restricted to in-frame clones and leaves out a portion. In the table there are about 98,000 clones, about 76% of which are singletons. The sequencing input was PBMCs. These receptors were taken from a human donor in good health.

The chain is built from TRBV6-1 and TRBJ1-4; weak D call: TRBD1 (5 bases). The CDR3 contains 14 residues. Germline-derived CDR1 and CDR2 are MNHNS and SASEGT. With 7 bases removed from V and 0 bases from J, the gap between germline ends came to 9 bases. CDR3 region: CASNQGTTNEKLFF. The CDR3 coding sequence is TGTGCCAGCAATCAGGGTACAACTAATGAAAAACTGTTTTTT.

The chain employs TRBV5-6 and TRBJ2-3; the match to TRBD2 covers 7 bases. Trimming took 1 base from V and 9 from J; bases not matched to a gene: 8. This CDR3 comprises 14 residues. The V gene's germline CDR1 is SGHDT and CDR2 YYEEEE. In DNA, the CDR3 is TGTGCCAGCAGCTTGCCCCAAGCGGGGCCGACGCAGTATTTT. Encoded protein: CASSLPQAGPTQYF.

This chain uses TRBV19 with TRBJ2-7; 9 nucleotides line up with TRBD2. From germline, CDR1 is LNHDA and CDR2 SQIVND (reference sequence). CDR3 length equals 14 residues. With V trimmed by 5 bases and J by 2 bases, 4 bases remained unmatched. CDR3 in amino acids: CASSSAGGTYEQYF. CDR3 DNA sequence: TGTGCCAGTAGTTCGGCGGGAGGGACCTACGAGCAGTACTTC.

The CDR3 here is CASTNHRTYEQYF. CDR3 in DNA: TGTGCCAGCACAAACCACCGAACCTACGAGCAGTACTTC. The chain couples TRBV6-1 to TRBJ2-5; D uncertain. The end of the DNA fits TRBJ2-7 better, so the J call may be wrong. CDR1 MNHNS and CDR2 SASEGT come from the germline V gene. The CDR3 totals 13 residues.

The chain recombines TRBV7-9 with TRBJ2-1; D call uncertain. The CDR3 spans 11 residues. V dropped 3 bases and J dropped 9 bases, with 6 bases sitting between them. Looked up from germline, CDR1 is SEHNR and CDR2 is FQNEAQ (reference sequence). The CDR3 spells CASSFDSEQFF. CDR3 bases: TGTGCCAGCAGCTTTGATAGTGAGCAGTTCTTC.

This clone was seen a few times. V gene TRBV25-1 combines with J gene TRBJ1-2, with a possible D match to TRBD1 (6 bases). The CDR3 has 13 residues. Looked up from germline, CDR1 is MGHDK and CDR2 is SYGVNS. V lost 8 bases and J 3 bases, leaving 13 bases between the germline ends. The DNA for the CDR3 is TGTGCCAGCTCGGACAGTCTATACTATGGCTACACCTTC. Translated, it gives CASSDSLYYGYTF.

The genes are TRBV5-1 and TRBJ1-3; D possibly corresponds to TRBD1 (6 bases). The CDR3 sequence is 16 residues long. The germline V gene encodes CDR1 SGHRS and CDR2 YFSETQ. Trimming pared 1 base from V and 4 bases from J, leaving 15 bases between. CDR3 region: CASSLYFPGDGNTIYF. CDR3 nucleotides: TGCGCCAGCAGCTTGTATTTTCCAGGGGACGGAAACACCATATATTTT.

This clone appeared a few times. The gene calls are TRBV30 and TRBJ1-1, with unresolved D. The V gene's germline CDR1 is GTSNPN and CDR2 SVGIG (reference sequence). With 0 bases removed from V and 7 bases from J, the gap between germline ends came to 15 bases. CDR3 length equals 14 residues. CDR3 in DNA: TGTGCCTGGAGTGTATCCAGGAGAGGAGGTGAAGCTTTCTTT. It yields the protein CAWSVSRRGGEAFF.

The chain links TRBV5-1 to TRBJ2-5; 7 bases match TRBD1. The CDR3 is made up of 13 amino acids. The germline V gene has CDR1 SGHRS and CDR2 YFSETQ. With 4 bases clipped from V and 5 bases from J, the junction kept 5 bases outside the gene matches. This chain's CDR3 is CASSTGQMETQYF. The CDR3 DNA is TGCGCCAGCAGCACGGGACAGATGGAGACCCAGTACTTC.

V gene TRBV30 combines with J gene TRBJ1-5, with a tentative D call TRBD1 (5 bases). Trimming removed 0 bases at V and 7 bases at J, with 10 bases between. From germline, CDR1 is GTSNPN and CDR2 SVGIG (reference sequence). The CDR3 runs to 13 residues. The CDR3 DNA reads as TGTGCCTGGAGTGTACGGGGGAGCCAGCCCCAGCATTTT. Translation gives CAWSVRGSQPQHF.

The chain couples TRBV7-8 to TRBJ2-5; TRBD2 is a possible D gene (6 bases). The CDR3 contains 16 residues. CDR1 and CDR2 (germline): SGHVS, FQNEAQ. V dropped 5 bases and J dropped 0 bases, with 16 bases sitting between them. As DNA, the CDR3 is TGTGCCAGCAGCACACCCGATTGGGACTACCAAGAGACCCAGTACTTC. This gives the protein CASSTPDWDYQETQYF.

The genes are TRBV5-1 and TRBJ2-7; tentative D call: TRBD1 (6 bases). This CDR3 has 12 amino acids. Trimming pared 2 bases from V and 6 bases from J, leaving 9 bases between. Germline loops: CDR1 SGHRS, CDR2 YFSETQ. The DNA of the CDR3 is TGCGCCAGCAGCTTCGACAGGCGCGAGCAGTACTTC. This gives the protein CASSFDRREQYF. Full variable domain (missing parts from reference TRBV5-1 and TRBJ2-7): KAGVTQTPRYLIKTRGQQVTLSCSPISGHRSVSWYQQTPGQGLQFLFEYFSETQRNKGNFPGRFSGRQFSNSRSEMNVSTLELGDSALYLCASSFDRREQYFGPGTRLTVT.

The chain recombines TRBV5-6 with TRBJ2-2; TRBD1 might be the D (5 bases). Germline CDR1 reads SGHDT; CDR2 reads YYEEEE. The CDR3 loop spans 14 amino acids. V dropped 1 base and J dropped 9 bases, with 13 bases sitting between them. The CDR3 sequence is CASSLLRVYRELFF. The CDR3 nucleotides read TGTGCCAGCAGCTTGCTCAGGGTGTACCGGGAGCTGTTTTTT. The whole variable domain, remainder taken from reference TRBV5-6 and TRBJ2-2, is DAGVTQSPTHLIKTRGQQVTLRCSPKSGHDTVSWYQQALGQGPQFIFQYYEEEERQRGNFPDRFSGHQFPNYSSELNVNALLLGDSALYLCASSLLRVYRELFFGEGSRLTVL.